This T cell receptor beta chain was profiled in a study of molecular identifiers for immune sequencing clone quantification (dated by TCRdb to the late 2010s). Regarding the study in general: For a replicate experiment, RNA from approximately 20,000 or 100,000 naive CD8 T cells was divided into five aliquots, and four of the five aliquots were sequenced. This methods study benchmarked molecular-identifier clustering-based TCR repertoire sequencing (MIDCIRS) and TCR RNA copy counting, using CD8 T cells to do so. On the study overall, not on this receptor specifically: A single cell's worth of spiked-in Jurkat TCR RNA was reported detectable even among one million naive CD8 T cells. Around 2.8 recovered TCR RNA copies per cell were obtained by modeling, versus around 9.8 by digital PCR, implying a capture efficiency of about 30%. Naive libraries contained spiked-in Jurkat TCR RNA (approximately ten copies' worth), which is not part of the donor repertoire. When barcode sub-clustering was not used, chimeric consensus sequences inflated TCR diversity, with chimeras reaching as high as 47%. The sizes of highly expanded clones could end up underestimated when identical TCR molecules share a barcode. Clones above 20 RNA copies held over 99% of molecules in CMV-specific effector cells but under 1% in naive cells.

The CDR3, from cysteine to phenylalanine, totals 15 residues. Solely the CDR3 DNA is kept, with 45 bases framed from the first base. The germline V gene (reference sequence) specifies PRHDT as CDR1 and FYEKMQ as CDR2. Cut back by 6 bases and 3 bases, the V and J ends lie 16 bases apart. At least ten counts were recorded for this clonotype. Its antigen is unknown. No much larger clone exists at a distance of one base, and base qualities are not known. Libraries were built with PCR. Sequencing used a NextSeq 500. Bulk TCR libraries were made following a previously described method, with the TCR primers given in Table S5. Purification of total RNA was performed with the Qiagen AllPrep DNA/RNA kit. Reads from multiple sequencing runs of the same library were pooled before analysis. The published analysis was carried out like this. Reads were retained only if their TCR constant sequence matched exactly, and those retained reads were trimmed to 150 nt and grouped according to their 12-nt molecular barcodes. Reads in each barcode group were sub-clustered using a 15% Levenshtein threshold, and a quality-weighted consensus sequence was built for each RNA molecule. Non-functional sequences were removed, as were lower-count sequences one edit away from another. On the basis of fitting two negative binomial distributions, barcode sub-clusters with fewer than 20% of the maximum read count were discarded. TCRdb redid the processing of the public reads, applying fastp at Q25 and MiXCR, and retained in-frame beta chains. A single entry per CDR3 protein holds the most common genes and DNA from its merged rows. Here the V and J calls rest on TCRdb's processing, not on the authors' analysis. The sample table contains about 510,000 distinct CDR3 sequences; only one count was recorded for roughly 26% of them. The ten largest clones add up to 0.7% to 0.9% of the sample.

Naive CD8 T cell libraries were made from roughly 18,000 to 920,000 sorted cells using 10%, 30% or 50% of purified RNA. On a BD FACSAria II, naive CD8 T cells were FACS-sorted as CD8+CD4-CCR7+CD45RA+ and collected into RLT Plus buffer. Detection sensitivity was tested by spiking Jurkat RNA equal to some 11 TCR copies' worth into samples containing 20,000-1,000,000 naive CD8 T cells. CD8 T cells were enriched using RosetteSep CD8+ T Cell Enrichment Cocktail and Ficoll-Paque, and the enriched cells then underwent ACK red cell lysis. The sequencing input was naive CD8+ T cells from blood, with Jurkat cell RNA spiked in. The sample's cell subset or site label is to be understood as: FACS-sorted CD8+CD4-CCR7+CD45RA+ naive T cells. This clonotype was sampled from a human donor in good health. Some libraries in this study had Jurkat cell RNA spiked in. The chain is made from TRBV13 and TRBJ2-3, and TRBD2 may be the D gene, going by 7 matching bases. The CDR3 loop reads CASRKWGGQTDTQYF. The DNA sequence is TGTGCCAGCAGGAAATGGGGGGGGCAGACAGATACGCAGTATTTT.